The clone carrying this T cell receptor (beta chain) showed up just a few times. Its antigen is not known. Among the donors, all were Caucasian adults who lived in Nashville, Tennessee. This record belongs to a study of shared clonotypes between healthy human individuals. In the authors' workflow: ImmunoSEQ only sent back junction sequences with no quality scores, so filtering was done differently. Using immunoSEQ multiplex PCR, the repertoire was profiled, and TCRdb retains in-frame clones only, with some absent. V and J calls and clone size are as listed in that table; D and trimming were resolved from the DNA. This sample has more than 400,000 clones, with almost 80% found just once. V lost 4 bases to trimming and J lost 0 bases; unmatched junction nucleotides: 10. Germline V CDR1 and CDR2: SGDLS, YYNGEE. The CDR3 has 19 residues. Study-wide points: The authors sampled blood alone, and tissue repertoires likely differ. Few donors restricted represented genetic and exposure-history diversity.

The chain has TRBV9 and TRBJ2-1, with 13 bases that match TRBD2. This TCR came from a woman in her 40s in good health. Some clones in this sample may be carry-over from other donors' samples. The specimen was PBMCs. CDR3 sequence: CASSPGTSGIPSSYNEQFF. The CDR3 nucleotides read TGTGCCAGCAGCCCAGGGACTAGCGGGATCCCTAGCTCCTACAATGAGCAGTTCTTC.